This is a list of T cell receptor beta chains from one sample in a study of beta chain features in type 1 diabetes. Repertoires were generated with immunoSEQ multiplex PCR, while TCRdb's copy carries only in-frame clones and drops some. The profile shows just over 600,000 clones, 15% to 19% of them singletons. Material for sequencing was naive CD4+ T cells from blood. The source is a man between 18 and 35 years old in good health. Each CDR3 is given with its conserved first and last residue. D genes are given only for firm matches. The size entry is marked missing in some rows and otherwise reads once, few, many or a size class.

>TRBJ2-5|-|-|TRBV28
CASSLGWDKETQYF
TGTGCCAGCAGTTTAGGCTGGGACAAAGAGACCCAGTACTTC
>TRBJ2-7|-|-|TRBV11-2
CASRQSPEQYF
TGTGCCAGTAGACAGTCCCCTGAGCAGTACTTC
>TRBJ2-1|-|-|TRBV7-8
CASKLRDGYNEQFF
TGTGCCAGCAAATTGCGGGACGGATACAATGAGCAGTTCTTC
>TRBJ1-1|-|few|TRBV14
CASSQVGRATEAFF
TGTGCCAGCAGCCAAGTTGGCAGGGCCACTGAAGCTTTCTTT
>TRBJ2-7|-|few|TRBV4-3
CASSPAWGTSSEQYF
TGCGCCAGCAGCCCAGCTTGGGGTACCTCTAGCGAGCAGTACTTC
>TRBJ2-1|-|few|TRBV9
CASSVMGHNEQFF
TGTGCCAGCAGCGTCATGGGCCACAATGAGCAGTTCTTC
>TRBJ2-2|-|-|TRBV4-2
CASSDRRRLANTGELFF
TGTGCCAGCAGCGATAGGAGACGACTAGCGAACACCGGGGAGCTGTTTTTT
>TRBJ2-2|-|-|TRBV28
CASSWVNTGELFF
TGTGCCAGCAGTTGGGTTAACACCGGGGAGCTGTTTTTT
>TRBJ1-4|-|-|TRBV7-8
CASSSRRGEAEKLFF
TGTGCCAGCAGCTCTAGGAGGGGCGAGGCTGAAAAACTGTTTTTT
>TRBJ1-2|-|few|TRBV21-1
CASRTRKDYGYTF
TGTGCCAGCAGGACCAGGAAGGACTATGGCTACACCTTC
>TRBJ2-1|-|few|TRBV7-3
CASSLTFSPSGYNEQFF
TGTGCCAGCAGCTTAACTTTTAGCCCGTCAGGCTACAATGAGCAGTTCTTC
>TRBJ1-5|-|few|TRBV5-1
CAFRQGQYSNQPQHF
TGCGCCTTCAGACAAGGACAGTATAGCAATCAGCCCCAGCATTTT
>TRBJ2-3|-|few|TRBV6-1
CASSVPLRAGATDTQYF
TGTGCCAGCAGTGTCCCTCTGCGGGCGGGGGCCACAGATACGCAGTATTTT
>TRBJ2-3|-|few|TRBV7-9
CASSSHTDTQYF
TGTGCCAGCAGCTCTCACACAGATACGCAGTATTTT
>TRBJ1-1|-|few|TRBV2
CASRDVLEAFF
TGTGCCAGCAGGGACGTATTAGAAGCTTTCTTT
>TRBJ2-7|TRBD1|-|TRBV18
CASRGQINEYEQYF
TGTGCCAGCCGGGGACAGATCAATGAGTACGAGCAGTACTTC
>TRBJ2-1|TRBD2|-|TRBV7-9
CASRPGLAGDDEQFF
TGTGCCAGCAGGCCGGGACTAGCGGGGGACGATGAGCAGTTCTTC
>TRBJ2-7|TRBD1|-|TRBV28
CASTSGQVSSYEQYF
TGTGCCAGCACCTCGGGACAGGTTTCCTCCTACGAGCAGTACTTC
>TRBJ1-2|-|-|TRBV6-5
CASSYGSARNYGYTF
TGTGCCAGCAGTTATGGGTCGGCCAGGAACTATGGCTACACCTTC
>TRBJ2-7|-|-|TRBV29-1
CSVEEEGVEQYF
TGCAGCGTTGAAGAGGAGGGAGTCGAGCAGTACTTC
>TRBJ2-2|-|-|TRBV5-1
CASSSNPPGELFF
TGCGCCAGCAGCTCAAACCCCCCCGGGGAGCTGTTTTTT
>TRBJ1-4|-|few|TRBV28
CASSLMRGFEKLFF
TGTGCCAGCAGTTTAATGCGGGGCTTTGAAAAACTGTTTTTT
>TRBJ2-7|-|-|TRBV30
CAWSVTVSEQYF
TGTGCCTGGAGTGTAACGGTTAGCGAGCAGTACTTC
>TRBJ2-5|-|few|TRBV7-2
CASSRTLQETQYF
TGTGCCAGCAGCCGGACTTTACAAGAGACCCAGTACTTC
>TRBJ1-4|-|few|TRBV18
CASSRIYRNEKLFF
TGTGCCAGCTCACGGATTTACAGAAATGAAAAACTGTTTTTT
>TRBJ1-2|TRBD1|-|TRBV29-1
CSVDRGPARGYTF
TGCAGCGTTGATAGGGGGCCGGCCCGGGGCTACACCTTC
>TRBJ2-2|-|few|TRBV7-2
CASSLTRGRTGELFF
TGTGCCAGCAGCTTGACGCGGGGGCGTACCGGGGAGCTGTTTTTT
>TRBJ2-4|-|few|TRBV4-1
CASSQGQARGAKNIQYF
TGCGCCAGCAGCCAAGGACAGGCCAGGGGTGCCAAAAACATTCAGTACTTC
>TRBJ1-1|TRBD1|few|TRBV7-2
CASSFRTGSHTEAFF
TGTGCCAGCAGCTTCCGGACAGGGTCGCACACTGAAGCTTTCTTT
>TRBJ2-1|TRBD2|-|TRBV28
CASSAAGEANEQFF
TGTGCCAGCAGTGCCGCGGGGGAGGCAAATGAGCAGTTCTTC
>TRBJ1-3|TRBD1|few|TRBV4-2
CASSHRDRGHSGNTIYF
TGTGCCAGCAGCCACAGGGACAGGGGGCACTCTGGAAACACCATATATTTT
>TRBJ2-1|TRBD1|few|TRBV7-2
CASSLAQGAQSSYNEQFF
TGTGCCAGCAGCTTAGCGCAGGGGGCGCAGAGCTCCTACAATGAGCAGTTCTTC
>TRBJ2-6|-|few|TRBV28
CASSSFGQRSGANVLTF
TGTGCCAGCAGCTCCTTCGGACAGCGCTCTGGGGCCAACGTCCTGACTTTC
>TRBJ1-2|TRBD1|-|TRBV28
CASNLSGTGKGYTF
TGTGCCAGCAACCTTTCCGGGACAGGGAAAGGCTACACCTTC
>TRBJ2-7|TRBD2|few|TRBV27
CASSLVGGYEQYF
TGTGCCAGCAGTTTAGTCGGGGGGTACGAGCAGTACTTC
>TRBJ2-7|TRBD1|-|TRBV6-5
CASSTRQGVDEQYF
TGTGCCAGCAGTACCAGACAGGGAGTGGACGAGCAGTACTTC
>TRBJ2-7|TRBD2|few|TRBV7-2
CASSPTSGSPREQYF
TGTGCCAGCAGCCCTACTAGCGGGAGTCCCCGCGAGCAGTACTTC
>TRBJ2-7|TRBD2|-|TRBV10-3
CAISLLAGAPGSEQYF
TGTGCCATCAGTCTACTAGCGGGGGCACCAGGGTCCGAGCAGTACTTC
>TRBJ1-1|-|few|TRBV28
CASKTPTEAFF
TGTGCCAGCAAGACACCGACTGAAGCTTTCTTT
>TRBJ1-1|-|-|TRBV29-1
CSVEKSGENTEAFF
TGCAGCGTTGAAAAGTCCGGGGAGAACACTGAAGCTTTCTTT
>TRBJ2-7|-|-|TRBV6-5
CASKERFSEQYF
TGTGCCAGCAAAGAGAGATTCAGCGAGCAGTACTTC
>TRBJ1-2|-|few|TRBV7-2
CASSLYSEGGYTF
TGTGCCAGCAGCTTATATAGTGAAGGCGGCTACACCTTC
>TRBJ1-6|-|few|TRBV2
CASSEHQGYSPLHF
TGTGCCAGCAGTGAACATCAGGGTTATTCACCCCTCCACTTT
>TRBJ1-5|-|few|TRBV6-1
CASSDGAQHF
TGTGCCAGCAGTGACGGGGCCCAGCATTTT
>TRBJ2-3|TRBD2|few|TRBV9
CASSTPLAGTDTQYF
TGTGCCAGCAGCACCCCGCTAGCGGGCACAGATACGCAGTATTTT
>TRBJ2-6|-|few|TRBV15
CATSRDLRSSGANVLTF
TGTGCCACCAGCAGAGATCTCAGGAGCTCTGGGGCCAACGTCCTGACTTTC
>TRBJ2-3|-|few|TRBV28
CASSLVQLADTQYF
TGTGCCAGCAGTTTAGTACAGTTAGCAGATACGCAGTATTTT
>TRBJ2-7|TRBD1|-|TRBV25-1
CASTATETGGSYEQYF
TGTGCCAGCACCGCCACCGAGACAGGGGGCTCCTACGAGCAGTACTTC
>TRBJ1-5|TRBD1|-|TRBV4-2
CASSPGQVFNQPQHF
TGTGCCAGCAGCCCGGGACAGGTTTTCAATCAGCCCCAGCATTTT
>TRBJ1-1|-|few|TRBV6-5
CASRSGRSNTEAFF
TGTGCCAGCAGGTCCGGACGCTCGAACACTGAAGCTTTCTTT
>TRBJ1-2|-|-|TRBV2
CASSEPVGYTF
TGTGCCAGCAGTGAACCGGTTGGCTACACCTTC
>TRBJ1-5|TRBD1|-|TRBV25-1
CASSGRQGMGQPQHF
TGTGCCAGCAGTGGGAGACAGGGGATGGGTCAGCCCCAGCATTTT
>TRBJ1-6|-|-|TRBV2
CASSEGRGSPLHF
TGTGCCAGCAGTGAGGGCAGGGGTTCACCCCTCCACTTT